The 12 T cell receptor beta chains below come from one sample, sequenced in a study of blood T cell repertoires in COVID-19. Here immunoSEQ multiplex PCR was the method, and the copy in TCRdb shows in-frame clones only, minus some. Among under 55,000 clones listed, approximately 85% were seen once. Specimen: peripheral blood. The source of these receptors is a woman aged 80 or older with acute or convalescent COVID-19.

This chain links TRBV5-1 with TRBJ2-1; possible D gene TRBD2, 5 bases. Germline V gene data show CDR1 as SGHRS and CDR2 as YFSETQ. CDR3 size: 14 residues. V was shortened by 4 bases and J by 3 bases, with 11 bases between the two germline ends. CDR3 loop: CASSEREGYNEQFF. In DNA, the CDR3 is TGCGCCAGCAGCGAACGGGAAGGCTACAATGAGCAGTTCTTC.

This chain joins TRBV19 and TRBJ2-1; 15 nucleotides agree with TRBD2. From germline, CDR1 is LNHDA and CDR2 SQIVND (reference sequence). V shed 4 bases, J shed 1 base, and the junction held 8 bases outside the gene matches. The CDR3 extends over 19 amino acids. Written as DNA, the CDR3 is TGTGCCAGTAGTAAGGGACTAGCGGGAGGTACCGCGTCCTACAATGAGCAGTTCTTC. Its translation: CASSKGLAGGTASYNEQFF.

The V gene is TRBV5-1, the J gene TRBJ2-5; TRBD2 matches 7 bases. CDR1 and CDR2 (germline): SGHRS, YFSETQ. This CDR3 contains 15 residues. The J segment lost 1 base and the V segment lost 3 bases, leaving 6 bases of the junction unmatched. CDR3 nucleotide sequence: TGCGCCAGCAGCTGGAGGCCTAGCGGCCAAGAGACCCAGTACTTC. It translates to CASSWRPSGQETQYF.

This clone came up a few times. The DNA for the CDR3 is TGTGCCAGCAGTTTAACGGACAGGGGAGGTAGTGGGCTGTTTTTT. Its translation: CASSLTDRGGSGLFF. The chain couples TRBV27 to TRBJ1-4; 9 positions match TRBD1. This CDR3 spans 15 amino acids. Germline V gene lookup returns CDR1 MNHEY and CDR2 SMNVEV (reference sequence). V shed 2 bases, J shed 14 bases, and the junction held 12 bases outside the gene matches.

V gene TRBV18 combines with J gene TRBJ1-2; no clear D. This CDR3 comprises 14 residues. The germline V and J ends were trimmed by 2 bases and 7 bases, with 14 bases remaining between them. The germline CDR1 and CDR2 sequences are KGHSH and LQKENI. CDR3: CASSPTGSESGYTF. DNA for the CDR3: TGTGCCAGCTCACCAACGGGGAGCGAAAGTGGCTACACCTTC.

The chain carries TRBV27 and TRBJ2-1, with 8 bases lining up with TRBD2. J gave up 7 bases and V 5 bases, and 13 bases lay outside the gene matches. The CDR3 runs to 16 residues. Germline lookup yields CDR1 MNHEY and CDR2 SMNVEV (reference sequence). CDR3 DNA: TGTGCCAGCAGTCCCGAGATCAGCGGGAGATCGAATGAGCAGTTCTTC. Amino acids: CASSPEISGRSNEQFF.

V usage is TRBV19 and J usage is TRBJ1-5; no reliable D call. V was cut by 6 bases and J by 5 bases, with 17 bases left in between. From germline, CDR1 is LNHDA and CDR2 SQIVND (reference sequence). The CDR3 length is 15 residues. CDR3 coding DNA: TGTGCCAGTAGAGAATTCTCCACAAGCGATCAGCCCCAGCATTTT. It yields the protein CASREFSTSDQPQHF. Full variable domain (rest looked up from reference TRBV19 and TRBJ1-5): DGGITQSPKYLFRKEGQNVTLSCEQNLNHDAMYWYRQDPGQGLRLIYYSQIVNDFQKGDIAEGYSVSREKKESFPLTVTSAQKNPTAFYLCASREFSTSDQPQHFGDGTRLSIL.

The chain carries TRBV11-3 and TRBJ2-2, with D tentatively TRBD2 (5 bases). The CDR3 consists of 15 residues. Germline CDR1 reads SGHNT; CDR2 reads YENEEA. V gave up 1 base and J gave up 4 bases, with 10 bases separating them. The CDR3 bases are TGTGCCAGCAGCTTAGGTATAGGAGGCACCGGGGAGCTGTTTTTT. This translates into CASSLGIGGTGELFF.

This CDR3 is CASSWGAQFTDGYTF. The CDR3 nucleotides read TGTGCCAGTAGTTGGGGCGCGCAATTTACGGATGGCTACACCTTC. This chain links TRBV19 with TRBJ1-2; D is perhaps TRBD1 (5 bases). The CDR3 runs 15 residues. Germline V gene data show CDR1 as LNHDA and CDR2 as SQIVND (reference sequence). With 5 bases removed from V and 6 bases from J, the gap between germline ends came to 19 bases.

The V call is TRBV12-3 or TRBV12-4, the J call TRBJ2-1; 11 nucleotides match TRBD2. The CDR3 is 13 amino acids. J lost 7 bases, V lost 6 bases, and 2 bases had no gene match. CDR3 protein: CASSPSGGNEQFF. CDR3 sequence (DNA): TGTGCCAGCAGCCCTAGCGGGGGGAATGAGCAGTTCTTC.

The chain combines TRBV4-2 with TRBJ2-1; the match to TRBD2 covers 11 bases. Germline loops: CDR1 LGHNA, CDR2 YNFKEQ. The CDR3 has 15 amino acids. With 5 bases clipped from V and 13 bases from J, the junction kept 13 bases outside the gene matches. CDR3 loop: CASSTGTSGTSPQFF. The CDR3 DNA sequence: TGTGCCAGCAGCACCGGGACTAGCGGAACGTCGCCCCAGTTCTTC.

The J gene is TRBJ2-2, the V gene TRBV11-3; 7 nucleotides align to TRBD1. CDR1 and CDR2 (germline): SGHNT, YENEEA. This CDR3 has 16 amino acids. The V segment lost 5 bases and the J segment 7 bases; nucleotides outside the gene matches: 13. The CDR3 is CASSPRTGDGDGELFF. The CDR3 DNA sequence: TGTGCCAGCAGCCCGCGGACAGGCGATGGGGACGGGGAGCTGTTTTTT.